The rows below give T cell receptor beta chains drawn from one sample of a study of cytomegalovirus exposure and HLA in healthy donors. Assay used: immunoSEQ multiplex PCR; TCRdb lists only in-frame clones, some missing. The table shows 260,000 or so clones, with 90% occurring only once. What was sequenced was PBMCs. The receptors here all came from a woman in her twenties or thirties in good health and CMV-seronegative. The CDR3 runs from the conserved cysteine through the conserved F or W. The D gene is left open where the match is weak. The listing skips clone size in some rows; elsewhere it reads once, few, many or a size class.

NA	TRBV28	NA	TRBJ2-1	CASSLVSRYNEQFF	TGTGCCAGCAGTTTGGTCAGTAGATACAATGAGCAGTTCTTC
NA	TRBV28	TRBD1	TRBJ1-5	CASSLYQGGQPQHF	TGTGCCAGCAGTTTATACCAGGGGGGTCAGCCCCAGCATTTT
NA	TRBV10-3	TRBD1	TRBJ1-1	CAIKIQGADTEAFF	TGTGCCATCAAAATACAGGGGGCGGACACTGAAGCTTTCTTT
NA	TRBV27	NA	TRBJ1-3	CASSLSITNSYSGNTIYF	TGTGCCAGCAGTTTATCGATTACAAACAGCTACTCTGGAAACACCATATATTTT
NA	TRBV6-5	TRBD1	TRBJ2-1	CASSYGTGYNEQFF	TGTGCCAGCAGTTACGGGACAGGGTACAATGAGCAGTTCTTC
NA	TRBV18	TRBD1	TRBJ2-7	CASSTLDRARGEQYF	TGTGCCAGCTCAACACTCGACAGGGCCCGCGGCGAGCAGTACTTC
NA	TRBV5-1	TRBD1	TRBJ1-2	CASSLLTGAYGYTF	TGCGCCAGCAGCTTGCTAACAGGGGCCTATGGCTACACCTTC
NA	TRBV6-1	TRBD2	TRBJ2-1	CASSLAGVWFF	TGTGCCAGCAGTTTAGCGGGAGTGTGGTTCTTC
NA	TRBV2	NA	TRBJ2-7	CASSEAPDEQYF	TGTGCCAGCAGTGAAGCCCCGGACGAGCAGTACTTC
NA	TRBV5-6	NA	TRBJ2-3	CASRGAPGTDTQYF	TGTGCCAGCAGGGGGGCCCCGGGGACAGATACGCAGTATTTT
NA	TRBV4-1	TRBD2	TRBJ2-7	CASSQGPPGTSGIYEQYF	TGCGCCAGCAGCCAAGGTCCCCCCGGGACTAGCGGGATTTACGAGCAGTACTTC
NA	TRBV6-5	NA	TRBJ2-2	CASSSLRGNTGELFF	TGTGCCAGCAGTTCCCTCAGAGGGAACACCGGGGAGCTGTTTTTT
NA	TRBV18	NA	TRBJ2-7	CASSSPGTADREQRANGYSEQYF	TGTGCCAGCTCAAGCCCCGGGACGGCGGACCGGGAACAGCGGGCCAACGGCTATTCCGAGCAGTACTTC
NA	TRBV6-1	NA	TRBJ2-7	CASSEGTSYAGYEQYF	TGTGCCAGCAGTGAAGGAACCTCTTATGCGGGCTACGAGCAGTACTTC
NA	TRBV9	NA	TRBJ1-3	CASSVAPGTPSGNTIYF	TGTGCCAGCAGCGTAGCTCCAGGAACACCCTCTGGAAACACCATATATTTT
once	TRBV30	NA	TRBJ1-5	CAWSVRGWGNQPQHF	TGTGCCTGGAGTGTTCGGGGTTGGGGCAATCAGCCCCAGCATTTT
NA	TRBV10-1	TRBD1	TRBJ2-7	CASRHDRDEQYF	TGCGCCAGCAGGCACGACAGGGACGAGCAGTACTTC
NA	TRBV5-1	NA	TRBJ2-7	CASSLYPPAQASADYEQYF	TGCGCCAGCAGCCTCTACCCACCAGCTCAGGCTAGCGCCGACTACGAGCAGTACTTC
NA	TRBV7-2	TRBD1	TRBJ2-7	CASSRTGYEQYF	TGTGCCAGCAGCAGGACAGGCTACGAGCAGTACTTC
NA	TRBV29-1	TRBD1	TRBJ2-3	CSVGDSQFIGTQYF	TGCAGCGTTGGGGACAGCCAGTTTATTGGTACGCAGTATTTT
NA	TRBV27	TRBD1	TRBJ1-1	CASSLSGQGPTEAFF	TGTGCCAGCAGTTTATCGGGACAGGGGCCCACTGAAGCTTTCTTT
NA	TRBV7-9	TRBD2	TRBJ2-7	CASSLTSAAEQYF	TGTGCCAGCAGCTTAACTAGCGCGGCCGAGCAGTACTTC
once	TRBV5-6	NA	TRBJ2-3	CASSSPRDRRTDTQYF	TGTGCCAGCAGCTCGCCCCGGGACCGTCGCACAGATACGCAGTATTTT
NA	TRBV2	TRBD2	TRBJ2-1	CASSVTSGSYNEQFF	TGTGCCAGCAGTGTGACTAGCGGTTCTTACAATGAGCAGTTCTTC
NA	TRBV4-1	NA	TRBJ2-1	CASSQVGTNEQFF	TGCGCCAGCAGCCAAGTAGGGACCAATGAGCAGTTCTTC
few	TRBV7-8	NA	TRBJ1-1	CASSLMELNTEAFF	TGTGCCAGCAGCTTAATGGAGCTCAACACTGAAGCTTTCTTT
NA	TRBV9	NA	TRBJ1-2	CASSVEGGLKGYTF	TGTGCCAGCAGCGTAGAAGGGGGTCTAAAAGGCTACACCTTC
NA	TRBV10-3	TRBD2	TRBJ2-1	CAISPGTSGSNEQFF	TGTGCCATCAGTCCCGGGACTAGCGGGTCGAATGAGCAGTTCTTC
NA	TRBV5-1	NA	TRBJ2-3	CASSRRTGASGSVVDTQYF	TGCGCCAGCAGCCGTCGGACAGGGGCTAGCGGGAGTGTTGTTGATACGCAGTATTTT
NA	TRBV29-1	TRBD1	TRBJ2-2	CSVEDLSETGGTGELFF	TGCAGCGTTGAAGATCTCTCCGAAACAGGGGGTACCGGGGAGCTGTTTTTT
NA	TRBV7-8	NA	TRBJ1-1	CASSLDPKAFF	TGTGCCAGCAGCTTAGATCCTAAAGCTTTCTTT
NA	TRBV2	NA	TRBJ2-3	CASRERTDTQYF	TGTGCCAGCAGGGAGCGAACAGATACGCAGTATTTT
NA	TRBV5-4	NA	TRBJ1-2	CASSLETLASYTF	TGTGCCAGCAGCTTGGAAACTCTGGCAAGCTACACCTTC
NA	TRBV13	TRBD1	TRBJ2-7	CASSLGGLQGFTYEQYF	TGTGCCAGCAGCTTAGGAGGGTTACAGGGGTTCACGTACGAGCAGTACTTC
NA	TRBV9	NA	TRBJ2-3	CASSVEVGGNADTQYF	TGTGCCAGCAGCGTAGAAGTAGGGGGGAATGCAGATACGCAGTATTTT
NA	TRBV11-3	NA	TRBJ2-5	CASSFSTETQYF	TGTGCCAGCAGCTTCTCGACGGAGACCCAGTACTTC
NA	TRBV28	TRBD2	TRBJ2-7	CASKLAGVPSYEQYF	TGTGCCAGCAAATTAGCGGGAGTCCCCTCCTACGAGCAGTACTTC
NA	TRBV30	TRBD1	TRBJ1-1	CAWSVTGQGAWKTEAFF	TGTGCCTGGAGTGTAACAGGACAGGGGGCGTGGAAAACTGAAGCTTTCTTT
NA	TRBV11-2	NA	TRBJ2-2	CASSLPNTGELFF	TGTGCCAGCAGCTTACCGAACACCGGGGAGCTGTTTTTT
NA	TRBV27	NA	TRBJ2-1	CASSRDRSSYNEQFF	TGTGCCAGCAGCAGAGACAGAAGCTCCTACAATGAGCAGTTCTTC
NA	TRBV15	NA	TRBJ2-5	CATSRVASQVETQYF	TGTGCCACCAGCAGAGTGGCTAGTCAGGTAGAGACCCAGTACTTC
NA	TRBV27	NA	TRBJ1-5	CASSQRDQPQHF	TGTGCCAGCAGTCAGCGAGATCAGCCCCAGCATTTT
NA	TRBV19	NA	TRBJ2-7	CASRPRGPGPYEQYF	TGTGCCAGTAGACCGAGGGGACCCGGCCCCTACGAGCAGTACTTC
NA	TRBV7-8	NA	TRBJ2-4	CASSSTAKNIQYF	TGTGCCAGCAGCTCTACAGCCAAAAACATTCAGTACTTC
NA	TRBV11-2	NA	TRBJ2-2	CASSPPGNMRAGELFF	TGTGCCAGCAGCCCCCCGGGGAATATGAGGGCCGGGGAGCTGTTTTTT
NA	TRBV28	TRBD1	TRBJ1-5	CASSLDRGPGQPQHF	TGTGCCAGCAGTTTAGACAGGGGGCCAGGTCAGCCCCAGCATTTT
few	TRBV16	NA	TRBJ2-2	CASSQSGSSPNTGELFF	TGTGCCAGCAGCCAATCGGGGAGTTCCCCGAACACCGGGGAGCTGTTTTTT
NA	TRBV2	NA	TRBJ1-3	CASRISGNTIYF	TGTGCCAGCAGGATCTCTGGAAACACCATATATTTT
NA	TRBV7-9	TRBD1	TRBJ2-7	CASSLGQGASEQYF	TGTGCCAGCAGCCTTGGACAGGGGGCTTCAGAGCAGTACTTC
NA	TRBV25-1	NA	TRBJ2-3	CASSDSTATDTQYF	TGTGCCAGCAGTGATTCGACGGCTACAGATACGCAGTATTTT
NA	TRBV14	NA	TRBJ2-1	CASSQDPGGEQFF	TGTGCCAGCAGCCAAGACCCTGGAGGTGAGCAGTTCTTC
NA	TRBV9	NA	TRBJ2-3	CASSVVTDTQYF	TGTGCCAGCAGCGTAGTGACAGATACGCAGTATTTT
NA	TRBV2	NA	TRBJ1-5	CASSPTRGVGNQPQHF	TGTGCCAGCAGTCCTACGCGGGGGGTCGGCAATCAGCCCCAGCATTTT
NA	TRBV28	NA	TRBJ2-3	CASSRSTDTQYF	TGTGCCAGCAGTCGGAGCACAGATACGCAGTATTTT
once	TRBV11-2	NA	TRBJ2-7	CASSYFSDLRTDEQYF	TGTGCCAGCAGTTACTTCAGTGATTTGAGAACCGACGAGCAGTACTTC
NA	TRBV2	NA	TRBJ1-4	CASSELQGHEKLFF	TGTGCCAGCAGTGAATTACAGGGACATGAAAAACTGTTTTTT
NA	TRBV28	TRBD1	TRBJ1-2	CASSKERTGSYGYTF	TGTGCCAGCAGTAAAGAGCGGACAGGATCGTATGGCTACACCTTC
NA	TRBV28	NA	TRBJ2-3	CASSLLGGAGGTDTQYF	TGTGCCAGCAGTTTATTAGGCGGGGCGGGTGGCACAGATACGCAGTATTTT
NA	TRBV4-1	NA	TRBJ2-1	CASSQASLASEQFF	TGCGCCAGCAGCCAAGCAAGTTTAGCGAGTGAGCAGTTCTTC
NA	TRBV4-1	NA	TRBJ2-2	CASSPTRVGELFF	TGCGCCAGCAGCCCCACTAGAGTCGGGGAGCTGTTTTTT